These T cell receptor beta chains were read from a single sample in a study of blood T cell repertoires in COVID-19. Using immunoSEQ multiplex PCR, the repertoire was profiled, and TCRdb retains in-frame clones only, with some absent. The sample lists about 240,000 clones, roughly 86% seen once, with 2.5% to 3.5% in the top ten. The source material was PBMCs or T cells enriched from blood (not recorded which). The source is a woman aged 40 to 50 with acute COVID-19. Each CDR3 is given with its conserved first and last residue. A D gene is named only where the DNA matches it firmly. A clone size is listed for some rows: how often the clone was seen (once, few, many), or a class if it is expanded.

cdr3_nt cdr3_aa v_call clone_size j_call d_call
TGTGCCAGCAGCTTGGAATGGGGGGTACAGAGATCAACTAATGAAAAACTGTTTTTT CASSLEWGVQRSTNEKLFF TRBV5-5 NA TRBJ1-4 NA
TGTGCCAGCACCCCGTCTCGGGGGGCTAGACCCTCCTACGAGCAGTACTTC CASTPSRGARPSYEQYF TRBV5-6 NA TRBJ2-7 NA
TGTGCCAGCAGCCCCCTAGCGGGCACCGGGGAGCTGTTTTTT CASSPLAGTGELFF TRBV5-4 NA TRBJ2-2 TRBD2
TGTGCCAGTAGTATAGGGGGCGTCGTTAATGAAAAACTGTTTTTT CASSIGGVVNEKLFF TRBV19 NA TRBJ1-4 NA
TGCGCCAGCAGCTTGAAGGGGGCGGACAATGAGCAGTTCTTC CASSLKGADNEQFF TRBV5-1 NA TRBJ2-1 TRBD1
TGTGCCAGCAGTTTAATTAGAGAATCACCCCTCCACTTT CASSLIRESPLHF TRBV28 NA TRBJ1-6 NA
TGTGCCAGCAGACCCCCTCTCGGGTCCTACAATGAGCAGTTCTTC CASRPPLGSYNEQFF TRBV5-4 once TRBJ2-1 NA
TGCAGCGCAGAACAGGGGTGGCGGGTCGCTGAAGCTTTCTTT CSAEQGWRVAEAFF TRBV29-1 NA TRBJ1-1 TRBD1
TGTGCCAGCAGCGTAGGGCAAAGTTGGACTAGCGGAGAAGAGCAGTACTTC CASSVGQSWTSGEEQYF TRBV9 NA TRBJ2-7 TRBD2
TGTGCCAGCAGCTTCACCGGGGGTAGCGGGAGCTCCTACAATGAGCAGTTCTTC CASSFTGGSGSSYNEQFF TRBV11-2 NA TRBJ2-1 TRBD2
TGCGCCAGCAGCTTGGAGGACAGATTGTACGAGCAGTACTTC CASSLEDRLYEQYF TRBV5-1 NA TRBJ2-7 NA
TGTGCCAGCAGCTTGTGGCAGGGGCTCGCCACGGAAGCTTTCTTT CASSLWQGLATEAFF TRBV5-6 NA TRBJ1-1 NA
TGCAGCGTTGTAGACAGGGGAGGGTACGCTGAAGCTTTCTTT CSVVDRGGYAEAFF TRBV29-1 NA TRBJ1-1 TRBD1
TGTGCCAGCAGAGAGACGTCGACACTCTCCTACGAGCAGTACTTC CASRETSTLSYEQYF TRBV2 NA TRBJ2-7 NA
TGTGCCTCTCAGACAGGGAGCTATGGCTACACCTTC CASQTGSYGYTF TRBV28 NA TRBJ1-2 TRBD1
TGTGCCAGCAGCGTAGAGGGGGCGCGAGTCACTGAAGCTTTCTTT CASSVEGARVTEAFF TRBV9 NA TRBJ1-1 TRBD1
TGTGCCAGCAGTTCCTCAGGGACAGGGGGCGGTCAGCCCCAGCATTTT CASSSSGTGGGQPQHF TRBV27 NA TRBJ1-5 TRBD1
TGTGCCAGCAGCCAAGATCTCGCAGTCTATAATTCACCCCTCCACTTT CASSQDLAVYNSPLHF TRBV3-1/TRBV3-2 NA TRBJ1-6 NA
TGTGCCAGCAGCCGGGGGGGGCGAGACTACGAGCAGTACTTC CASSRGGRDYEQYF TRBV13 NA TRBJ2-7 TRBD2
TGTGCCAGCATCACCGAGGGGGTACAGGACTACGAGCAGTACTTC CASITEGVQDYEQYF TRBV2 NA TRBJ2-7 NA
TGTGCCATCAGTACAGGGGTAGACACTGAAGCTTTCTTT CAISTGVDTEAFF TRBV10-3 NA TRBJ1-1 TRBD1
TGTGCTAGTGGTCCTGGTGTTCTAACCCATGAAGCTTTCTTT CASGPGVLTHEAFF TRBV12-5 once TRBJ1-1 NA
TGCAGCGTCTCCCCAGGGGGTGGTAATCAGCCCCAGCATTTT CSVSPGGGNQPQHF TRBV29-1 NA TRBJ1-5 TRBD1
TGTCCTGGGCATGGGACTAGCCCCTACGAGCAGTACTTC CPGHGTSPYEQYF TRBV22-1 once TRBJ2-7 NA
TGCAGCGTAAATACAGGGTGGGACACTGAAGCTTTCTTT CSVNTGWDTEAFF TRBV29-1 NA TRBJ1-1 NA
TGTGCCAGCAGCTTAGTGGCCCTAGCGGATACTAGCACAGATACGCAGTATTTT CASSLVALADTSTDTQYF TRBV13 NA TRBJ2-3 TRBD2
TGTGCCAGCAGCCGCCTTGGAGGGGGGGTTAGCGGGAACGCAGATACGCAGTATTTT CASSRLGGGVSGNADTQYF TRBV7-6 once TRBJ2-3 TRBD2
TGTGCCAGCAGCCCCTGGGTTGGGACAGCTCGCACAGATACGCAGTATTTT CASSPWVGTARTDTQYF TRBV9 NA TRBJ2-3 TRBD1
TGTGCCAGCAGCTTAATAGACGGGAGAGTAAATGAGCAGTTCTTC CASSLIDGRVNEQFF TRBV7-9 NA TRBJ2-1 NA
TGCGCCAGCGGGACTAGCGGGACGAAGGAGCAGTTCTTC CASGTSGTKEQFF TRBV10-1 few TRBJ2-1 TRBD2
TGTGCCAGCAGCCCCGGGACAGGGGGCGACACCGGGGAGCTGTTTTTT CASSPGTGGDTGELFF TRBV5-6 NA TRBJ2-2 TRBD1
TGTGCCAGCGGGACAGCCGGCACAGATACGCAGTATTTT CASGTAGTDTQYF TRBV19 NA TRBJ2-3 TRBD1
TGTGCCAGCAGCGTAAGTCAGGGGGCCCCGAACACTGAAGCTTTCTTT CASSVSQGAPNTEAFF TRBV9 NA TRBJ1-1 TRBD1
TGTGCCAGTAGTAACCGCCGCGGCGGACAAGAGACCCAGTACTTC CASSNRRGGQETQYF TRBV19 NA TRBJ2-5 NA
TGCGCCAGCAGTGATCCCCCCCTTAACTATGGCTACACCTTC CASSDPPLNYGYTF TRBV10-1 once TRBJ1-2 NA
TGTGCCAGCAGCTCCAGACTAGCGGGAGGCCCTAGCTCCTACAATGAGCAGTTCTTC CASSSRLAGGPSSYNEQFF TRBV11-2 once TRBJ2-1 TRBD2
TGCAGCGTAACGGGGTACAATGAGCAGTTCTTC CSVTGYNEQFF TRBV29-1 NA TRBJ2-1 NA
TGTGCCAGCAATTTACAGGGCAATCAGCCCCAGCATTTT CASNLQGNQPQHF TRBV19 NA TRBJ1-5 NA
TGTGCCAGCAGGTCGACAGGGGAAAGGGTATATAGCAATCAGCCCCAGCATTTT CASRSTGERVYSNQPQHF TRBV6-8 NA TRBJ1-5 TRBD1
TGTGCCAGCAGTTCTAGCGGCCCCCCGGGCAATGAGCAGTTCTTC CASSSSGPPGNEQFF TRBV27 NA TRBJ2-1 TRBD2
TGTGCCAGTAGTCCCAGGAGGTACGGTGAAAAACTGTTTTTT CASSPRRYGEKLFF TRBV19 once TRBJ1-4 NA
TGCAGCTTTTCCCGGACAGGGGGCACCGGGGAGCTGTTTTTT CSFSRTGGTGELFF TRBV29-1 NA TRBJ2-2 TRBD1
TGTGCCTGGAGTTCCGTCGGGTTCGAGCAGTTCTTC CAWSSVGFEQFF TRBV30 NA TRBJ2-1 NA
TGCGCCAGCAGCAAGGGACAGGGGTCCCCCTACGAGCAGTACTTC CASSKGQGSPYEQYF TRBV5-1 NA TRBJ2-7 TRBD1
TGTGCCAGCAGTTTAACGCGGGGCCCCTACGAGCAGTACTTC CASSLTRGPYEQYF TRBV27 NA TRBJ2-7 NA
TGTGCCAGCAATACCCCCGGGGAAAGTCCGTTCTTC CASNTPGESPFF TRBV12-3/TRBV12-4 once TRBJ2-1 NA
TGTGCCAGCAGCTTGGGAGCGGGAGGAGGGGAGACCCAGTACTTC CASSLGAGGGETQYF TRBV5-8 NA TRBJ2-5 TRBD2